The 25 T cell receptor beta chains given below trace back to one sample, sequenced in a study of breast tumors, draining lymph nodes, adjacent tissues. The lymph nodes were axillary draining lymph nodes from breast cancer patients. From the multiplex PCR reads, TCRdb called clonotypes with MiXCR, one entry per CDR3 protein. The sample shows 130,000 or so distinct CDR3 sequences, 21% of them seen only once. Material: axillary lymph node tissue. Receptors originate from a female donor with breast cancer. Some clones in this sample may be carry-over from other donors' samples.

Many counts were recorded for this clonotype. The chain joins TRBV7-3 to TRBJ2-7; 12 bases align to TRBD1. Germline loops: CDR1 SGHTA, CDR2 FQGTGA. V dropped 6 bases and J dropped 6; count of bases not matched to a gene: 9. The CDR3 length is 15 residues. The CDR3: CASSPGQGAFFEQYF. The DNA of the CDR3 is TGTGCCAGCAGTCCGGGACAGGGGGCTTTTTTCGAGCAGTACTTC.

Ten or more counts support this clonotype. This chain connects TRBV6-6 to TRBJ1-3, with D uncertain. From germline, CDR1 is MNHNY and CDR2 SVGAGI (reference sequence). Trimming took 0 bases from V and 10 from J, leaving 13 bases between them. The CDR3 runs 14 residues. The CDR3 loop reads CASSYSGGEVTIYF. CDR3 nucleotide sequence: TGTGCCAGCAGTTACTCTGGCGGAGAGGTGACCATATATTTT.

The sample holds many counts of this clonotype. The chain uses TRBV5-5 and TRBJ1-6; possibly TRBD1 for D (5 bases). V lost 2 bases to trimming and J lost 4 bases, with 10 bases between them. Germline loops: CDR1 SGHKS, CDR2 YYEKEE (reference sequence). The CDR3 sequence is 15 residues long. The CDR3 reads CASSFGTDYNSPLHF. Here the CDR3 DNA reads TGTGCCAGCAGCTTCGGGACGGATTATAATTCACCCCTCCACTTT.

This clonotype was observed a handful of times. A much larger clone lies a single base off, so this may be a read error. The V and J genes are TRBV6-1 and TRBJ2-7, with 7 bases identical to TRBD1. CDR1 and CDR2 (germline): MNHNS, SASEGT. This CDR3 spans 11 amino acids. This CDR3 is CALGTDYGQYF. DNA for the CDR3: TGTGCACTAGGGACAGATTACGGGCAGTACTTC.

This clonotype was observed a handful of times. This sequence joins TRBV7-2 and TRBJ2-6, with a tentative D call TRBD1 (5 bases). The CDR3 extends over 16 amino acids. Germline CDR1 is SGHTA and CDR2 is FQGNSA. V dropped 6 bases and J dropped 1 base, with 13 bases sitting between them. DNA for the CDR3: TGTGCCAGCAGTCGACAGCCCCCGTCTGGGGCCAACGTCCTGACTTTC. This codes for CASSRQPPSGANVLTF.

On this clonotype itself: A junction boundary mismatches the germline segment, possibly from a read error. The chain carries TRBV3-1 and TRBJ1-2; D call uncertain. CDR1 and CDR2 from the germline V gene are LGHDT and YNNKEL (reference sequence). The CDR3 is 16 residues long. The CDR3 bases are TGTGTCAGCAGCCAAGCCTCCCGGCGGGCTCTGAGCGGCTACACCTTC. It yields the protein CVSSQASRRALSGYTF. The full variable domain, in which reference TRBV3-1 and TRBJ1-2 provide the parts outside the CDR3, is DTAVSQTPKYLVTQMGNDKSIKCEQNLGHDTMYWYKQDSKKFLKIMFSYNNKELIINETVPNRFSPKSPDKAHLNLHINSLELGDSAVYFCVSSQASRRALSGYTFGSGTRLTVV.

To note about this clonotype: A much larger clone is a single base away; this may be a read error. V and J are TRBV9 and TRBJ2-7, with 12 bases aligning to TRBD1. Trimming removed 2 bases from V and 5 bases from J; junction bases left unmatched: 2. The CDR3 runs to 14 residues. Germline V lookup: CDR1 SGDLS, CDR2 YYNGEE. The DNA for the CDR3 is TGTGCCAGCAGCGTCGGGACAGGGGGCCACGAGCAGTACTTC. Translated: CASSVGTGGHEQYF.

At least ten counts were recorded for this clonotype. The DNA of the CDR3 is TGTGCCACCGGGAGCGGGACCCAAGAGACCCAGTACTTC. Translating it yields CATGSGTQETQYF. This chain joins TRBV7-8 and TRBJ2-5, with TRBD2 matching 7 bases. With V trimmed by 10 bases and J by 1 base, 6 bases remained unmatched. This CDR3 region has 13 residues. Germline-derived CDR1 and CDR2 are SGHVS and FQNEAQ.

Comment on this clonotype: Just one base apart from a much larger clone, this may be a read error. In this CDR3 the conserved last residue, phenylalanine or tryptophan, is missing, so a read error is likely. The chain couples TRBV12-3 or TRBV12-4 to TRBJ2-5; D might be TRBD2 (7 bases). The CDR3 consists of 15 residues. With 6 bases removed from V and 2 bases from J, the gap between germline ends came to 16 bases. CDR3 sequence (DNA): TGTGCCAGCAGCCTGGCGGGGGCTGGGCAAGAGACCCAGTACTCC. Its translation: CASSLAGAGQETQYS.

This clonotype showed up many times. CDR3 in amino acids: CASSLGSGRAVHTQYF. The CDR3 DNA reads as TGTGCCAGCAGCTTAGGGAGCGGGAGGGCGGTACATACGCAGTATTTT. J is TRBJ2-3 and V is TRBV7-2; 10 nucleotides line up with TRBD2. This CDR3 spans 16 amino acids. CDR1 and CDR2 (germline): SGHTA, FQGNSA. Unmatched junction bases numbered 8, after V lost 1 base and J lost 7 bases.

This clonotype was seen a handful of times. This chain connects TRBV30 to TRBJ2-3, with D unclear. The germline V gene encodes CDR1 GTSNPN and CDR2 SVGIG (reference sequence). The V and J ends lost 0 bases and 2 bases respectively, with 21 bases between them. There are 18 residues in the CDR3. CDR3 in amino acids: CAWSVLSGPLLFTDTQYF. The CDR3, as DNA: TGTGCCTGGAGTGTGCTGTCGGGCCCCCTACTATTCACAGATACGCAGTATTTT. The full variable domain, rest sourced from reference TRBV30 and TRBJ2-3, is SQTIHQWPATLVQPVGSPLSLECTVEGTSNPNLYWYRQAAGRGLQLLFYSVGIGQISSEVPQNLSASRPQDRQFILSSKKLLLSDSGFYLCAWSVLSGPLLFTDTQYFGPGTRLTVL.

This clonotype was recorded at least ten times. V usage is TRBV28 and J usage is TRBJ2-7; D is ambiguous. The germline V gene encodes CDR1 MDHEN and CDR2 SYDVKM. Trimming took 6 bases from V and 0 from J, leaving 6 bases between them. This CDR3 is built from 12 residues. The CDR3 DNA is TGTGCCAGCAGGCCCCCCTCCTACGAGCAGTACTTC. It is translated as CASRPPSYEQYF.

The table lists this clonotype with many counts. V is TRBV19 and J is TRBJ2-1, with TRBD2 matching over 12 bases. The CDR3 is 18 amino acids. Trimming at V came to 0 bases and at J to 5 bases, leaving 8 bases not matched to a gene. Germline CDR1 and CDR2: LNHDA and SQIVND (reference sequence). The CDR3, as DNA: TGTGCCAGTAGTATAGATGGCCAACTAGCGGGAGGCCACAATGAGCAGTTCTTC. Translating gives CASSIDGQLAGGHNEQFF. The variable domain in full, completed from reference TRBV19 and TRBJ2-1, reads DGGITQSPKYLFRKEGQNVTLSCEQNLNHDAMYWYRQDPGQGLRLIYYSQIVNDFQKGDIAEGYSVSREKKESFPLTVTSAQKNPTAFYLCASSIDGQLAGGHNEQFFGPGTRLTVL.

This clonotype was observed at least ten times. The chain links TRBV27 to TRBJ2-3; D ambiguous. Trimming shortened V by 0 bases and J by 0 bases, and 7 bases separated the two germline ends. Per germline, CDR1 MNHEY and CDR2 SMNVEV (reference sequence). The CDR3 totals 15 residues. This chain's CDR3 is CASSLSRASTDTQYF. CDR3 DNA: TGTGCCAGCAGTTTATCGAGAGCTAGCACAGATACGCAGTATTTT.

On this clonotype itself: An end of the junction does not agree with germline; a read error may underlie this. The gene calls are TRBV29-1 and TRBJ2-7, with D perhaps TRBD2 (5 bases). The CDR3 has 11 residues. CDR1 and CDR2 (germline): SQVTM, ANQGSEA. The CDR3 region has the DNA TGCAGCGTGGAGGATACCTACGGGCAGTACTTC. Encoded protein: CSVEDTYGQYF.

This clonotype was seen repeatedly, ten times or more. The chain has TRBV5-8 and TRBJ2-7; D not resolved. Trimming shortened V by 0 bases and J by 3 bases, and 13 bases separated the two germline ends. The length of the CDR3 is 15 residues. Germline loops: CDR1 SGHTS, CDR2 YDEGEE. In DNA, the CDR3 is TGTGCCAGCAGCTTGGGGCAGACTGCGCTCTACGAGCAGTACTTC. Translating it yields CASSLGQTALYEQYF.

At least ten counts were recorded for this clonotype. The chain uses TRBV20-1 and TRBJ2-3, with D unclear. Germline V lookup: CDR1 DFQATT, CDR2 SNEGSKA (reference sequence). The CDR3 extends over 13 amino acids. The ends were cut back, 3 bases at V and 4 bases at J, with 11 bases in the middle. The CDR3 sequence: CSASLGSADTQYF. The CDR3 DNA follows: TGCAGTGCTAGTCTAGGAAGCGCAGATACGCAGTATTTT.

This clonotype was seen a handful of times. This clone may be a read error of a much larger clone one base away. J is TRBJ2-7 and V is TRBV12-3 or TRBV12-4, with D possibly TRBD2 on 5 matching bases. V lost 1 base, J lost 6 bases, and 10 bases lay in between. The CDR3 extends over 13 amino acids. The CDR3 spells CASSLERVREQYF. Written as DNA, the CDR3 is TGTGCCAGCAGTTTAGAGAGGGTCCGCGAGCAGTACTTC.

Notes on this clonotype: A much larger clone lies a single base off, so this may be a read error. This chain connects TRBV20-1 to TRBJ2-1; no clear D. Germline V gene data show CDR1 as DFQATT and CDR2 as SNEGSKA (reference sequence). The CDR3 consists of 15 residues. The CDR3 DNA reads TGCAGTGCTAGAGTTTTTCGTACCTCCCACAATGAGCAGTTCTTC. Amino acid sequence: CSARVFRTSHNEQFF.

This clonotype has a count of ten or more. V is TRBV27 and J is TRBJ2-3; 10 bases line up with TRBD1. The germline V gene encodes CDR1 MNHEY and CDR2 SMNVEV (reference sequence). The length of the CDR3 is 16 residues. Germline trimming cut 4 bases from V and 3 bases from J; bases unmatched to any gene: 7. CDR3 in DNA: TGTGCCAGCAGTTCCCCTTGGGACAGGGGAACAGATACGCAGTATTTT. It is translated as CASSSPWDRGTDTQYF.

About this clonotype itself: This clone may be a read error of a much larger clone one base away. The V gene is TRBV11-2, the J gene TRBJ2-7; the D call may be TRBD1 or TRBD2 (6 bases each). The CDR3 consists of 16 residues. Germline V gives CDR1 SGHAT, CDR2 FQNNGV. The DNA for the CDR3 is TGTGCCAGCAGCTTATGGGGGCAGGGGAGGTCCTACAAGCAGTACTTC. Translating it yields CASSLWGQGRSYKQYF.

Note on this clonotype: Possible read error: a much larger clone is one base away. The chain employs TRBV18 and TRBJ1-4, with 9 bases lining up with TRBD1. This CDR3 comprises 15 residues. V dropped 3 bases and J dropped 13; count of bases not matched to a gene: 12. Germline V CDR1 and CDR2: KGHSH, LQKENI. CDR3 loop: CASSPPTGGKGRLFF. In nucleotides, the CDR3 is TGTGCCAGCTCACCTCCCACAGGGGGCAAGGGAAGACTGTTTTTT.

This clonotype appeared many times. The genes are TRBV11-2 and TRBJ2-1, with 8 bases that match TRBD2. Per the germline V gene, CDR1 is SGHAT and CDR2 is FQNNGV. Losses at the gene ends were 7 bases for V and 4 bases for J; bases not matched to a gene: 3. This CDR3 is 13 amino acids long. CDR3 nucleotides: TGTGCCAGCACCGGACTAGCATACAATGAGCAGTTCTTC. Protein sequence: CASTGLAYNEQFF.

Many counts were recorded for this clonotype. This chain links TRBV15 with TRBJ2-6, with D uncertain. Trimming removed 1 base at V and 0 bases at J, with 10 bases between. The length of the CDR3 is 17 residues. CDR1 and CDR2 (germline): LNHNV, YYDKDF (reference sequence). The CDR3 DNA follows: TGTGCCACCAGCAGAGTGTTGTCCCACTCTGGGGCCAACGTCCTGACTTTC. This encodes CATSRVLSHSGANVLTF.

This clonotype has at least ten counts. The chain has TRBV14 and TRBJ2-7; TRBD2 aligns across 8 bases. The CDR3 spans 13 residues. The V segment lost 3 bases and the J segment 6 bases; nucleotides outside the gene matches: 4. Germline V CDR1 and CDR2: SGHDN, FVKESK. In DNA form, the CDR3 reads TGTGCCAGCAGCCACGCGGGGGGAAGCGAGCAGTACTTC. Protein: CASSHAGGSEQYF. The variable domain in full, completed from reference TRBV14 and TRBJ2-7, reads EAGVTQFPSHSVIEKGQTVTLRCDPISGHDNLYWYRRVMGKEIKFLLHFVKESKQDESGMPNNRFLAERTGGTYSTLKVQPAELEDSGVYFCASSHAGGSEQYFGPGTRLTVT.